This T cell receptor (beta chain) was retrieved from a study of cytomegalovirus exposure and HLA in healthy donors listed by TCRdb under 2017. Turning to the overall study: In an earlier analysis of 587 of the donors, under 300 Gb of sequence data and 90 million to 120 million unique TCR beta sequences from some 170 million T cells were reported. Typing coverage differed by locus: A, B, C, DRB1 and DQB1 were typed in roughly 629-640 donors, DQA1 in 522, DPA1 in approximately 610, and DPB1 in 472. Rather than drawing on any new phenotypic data, the later analysis identified candidate immune exposures from TCR beta sequences and the way those sequences occurred across donors. The study was designed to test whether signatures of past pathogen exposure could be identified by cataloging public T cell receptors. To predict cytomegalovirus infection status, the study combined high-throughput TCR immunosequencing, statistical association of individual TCRs with disease status, and machine learning. Besides the first cohort of hundreds of subjects, a separate validation cohort made up of 120 or so different subjects was used. A handful of DR-DQ haplotypes were handled as single units for association and clustering because linkage in the cohort was strong. Among 398 genotyped donors of the cohort, an average of roughly 240,000 unique TCR beta nucleotide sequences were sequenced per donor, roughly a sixth of them non-productive. The T cell repertoires of several hundred subjects were profiled by immunosequencing and related to cytomegalovirus serostatus. To decide whether each TCR beta V gene segment behaved as functional or pseudogenic, an earlier analysis of fewer than 750 of the donors relied on high-throughput TCR beta sequencing. Genome-wide SNP genotypes for about 55% of the roughly 670 donors were used in a later genetic analysis, which treated that subset as a discovery cohort. All discovery cohort repertoires had been generated on a single sequencing platform. An early release covering roughly 600 HLA-typed donors comprised 300 to 350 gigabases of sequencing data and tens of millions of unique TCR sequences. Both class I and class II loci were covered by HLA typing, at four-digit resolution. Alongside the repertoire data, information on donor age, sex, ethnicity and CMV serostatus was compiled. Of the 350 to 400 genotyped donors, around 81% fell in the genetic ancestry cluster associated with self-reported Caucasian donors. To study patterns of TCR occurrence, a later analysis re-analyzed previously published TCR beta repertoires from 550 to 800 donors and added high-resolution HLA genotyping.

The cohort comprised fewer than 700 healthy bone marrow donors. Cohort members were all nominally healthy when sampled, although unrecorded immune exposures were likely present. The donor tested CMV seropositive, placing the donor among the 289 seropositive members of the cohort. A peripheral blood sample was provided by each donor, and peripheral blood mononuclear cells were used for TCR beta sequencing. Genomic DNA was extracted from the blood cell samples with the Qiagen DNeasy Blood Extraction Kit. Worth noting for this clone: Its cognate antigen has yet to be identified. No clone much larger than this one lies a single base away; base qualities are absent.

Library generation was performed with the immunoSEQ multiplex PCR assay. For the multiplex PCR, a mixture combining 60 forward primers for TCR Vbeta segments and 13 reverse primers for TCR Jbeta segments was used. Amplification of the CDR3 region of rearranged TCR beta genes was performed with a multiplex PCR assay on genomic DNA. On the Illumina HiSeq System, the amplified TCR beta libraries were sequenced as 87-base-pair reads. Turning to the authors' computational methods: A later analysis tallied roughly 80 million unique TCR beta chains across the 640 or so repertoires, and approximately 9.9 million of those chains were shared by two or more donors. A nearest-neighbor algorithm error-corrected the raw reads and collapsed the reads into unique sequences, merging closely related sequences to remove PCR and sequencing errors. V, D and J gene segments were assigned by aligning CDR3 sequences to IMGT reference sequences. For a sequence to be retained, a match of at least six nucleotides was required to both a V gene segment and a J gene segment. Rearrangements were classified as productive when the CDR3 lacked stop codons and remained in frame with V and J, and all other rearrangements were classified as non-productive. CDR3 was defined according to IMGT convention as the region running from the second conserved V-encoded cysteine to the conserved J-encoded phenylalanine. The earlier analysis of roughly 590 of the donors excluded any sequence lacking an unambiguous match to a single V gene segment. An earlier analysis of several hundred of the donors called V segments functional above 56.7% productive rearrangements and segregating when the between-donor standard deviation exceeded 5%. A statistical classification framework was built for diagnosing cytomegalovirus status from the catalog of TCR beta chain sequences. V and J gene assignment, in a later analysis, came from comparing TCR nucleotide sequences with IMGT/GENE-DB human TR gene sequences. In a later analysis, CDR3 sequences and most-parsimonious VDJ recombination scenarios were assigned using the TCRdist pipeline. In a later analysis, each TCR beta chain was defined by its CDR3 amino acid sequence together with its V-gene family, and reads lacking a unique V-gene family were excluded. In a later analysis, nearly 600 highly shared, low-generation-probability nucleotide sequences were removed to address suspected cross-contamination and a sequencing artifact. For each public chain, a later analysis derived a clonal expansion index from normalized ranks of inferred template counts within each repertoire. Generation probabilities in a later analysis came from a VDJ recombination model fitted to out-of-frame rearrangements, and those results were checked against IGoR. Hypergeometric tests were used in a later analysis to score TCR-TCR, TCR-HLA and TCR-CMV co-occurrence, with a repertoire-size bias correction applied to the TCR pairs. False discovery rates were estimated in a later analysis by permuting HLA or CMV assignments 20 times. A later analysis grouped co-occurring TCRs with DBSCAN, adding TCRdist sequence similarity when clustering within HLA-allele-positive subsets. Repertoires with fewer than 30,000 or more than 120,000 public chains, plus five repertoires with anomalous nucleotide sharing, were excluded from co-occurrence clustering. TCRdb obtained this table from immuneACCESS and retained in-frame rearrangements with V and J assigned. These tables miss some clones; where compared with another copy, unresolved V genes account for less than half of the shortfall, and the remainder is unexplained. The DNA gave D and trimming, while V, J and clone size come from that table. Here the sample has 200,000 to 250,000 clones; approximately 81% occur a single time. The ten biggest clones cover less than 9% of the sample.

General conclusions and limits of the study: Because some donors lacked HLA typing at each locus, the association tests relied only on the typed subset. Sequencing depth was assumed to be roughly uniform across donors in the presence/absence analyses, though that assumption may not hold. A group of highly shared sequence variants was considered likely to be a technical artifact of the sequencing pipeline. A later analysis found that most CMV-associated TCR beta chains appeared HLA-restricted, with HLA associations seemingly driven largely by CMV exposure. This cohort had only TCR beta chains sequenced, and the lack of alpha or paired-chain data limited which features could be detected. According to a later analysis, TCR association rates differed among HLA loci, with DRB1 alleles showing the most associated TCRs and HLA-C alleles showing the fewest. Cytomegalovirus status was reported to be diagnosed by the classifier with high specificity and sensitivity in both the original and validation cohorts. Correlated functional status among segregating V segments might reflect linkage disequilibrium, but an unknown experimental factor could not be ruled out. The authors suggested that the approach could potentially be extended to other disease states and immunological phenotypes. Specific HLA alleles were associated with 16,951 TCR beta sequences at a false discovery rate of 0.05 in a later analysis. Most TCR sequences were seen in very few donors, while some public TCRs were found in many individuals. A later analysis found that HLA-associated TCR beta chains were more clonally expanded and had lower generation probabilities than equally common non-associated chains. A further reported finding was that TCR beta sequences accurately predicted the HLA-A and HLA-B alleles for most subjects in the first cohort. In an earlier analysis of about 550 of the donors, most TCR beta V segments were observed in productive rearrangements about 87% or about 30% of the time, broadly matching IMGT annotations. When HLA alleles, especially DR and DQ, strongly co-occurred, TCR associations were difficult to assign to individual alleles. Compared with the roughly 710-donor mean, donors in an Asian-associated ancestry cluster had fewer N-insertions in productive TCRs, according to a later genetic analysis. In the study, some 180 TCR beta chains were listed as associated with cytomegalovirus. Several of the top co-occurrence clusters appeared to be linked to parvovirus B19, influenza, CMV and Epstein-Barr virus, according to a later analysis. Over 15 rarely observed V segments, including chromosome 9 orphons, were excluded from the earlier analysis of almost 600 of the donors because counts were too low. In a later genetic analysis, a missense DCLRE1C variant was associated with V-gene and J-gene trimming of TCR beta chains, and the association was replicated in an independent cohort. CMV serostatus was the only immune exposure information available for the cohort. In vitro tests confirmed that three of the cytomegalovirus-associated TCR beta chains recognize cytomegalovirus antigens.

This receptor was taken from a woman aged 60-75 years in good health and CMV-seropositive. Sequenced material: PBMCs.

The DNA sequence reads TGTGCCAGCAGTGGGGCGCGGAATTTCTACGAGCAGTACTTC. This codes for CASSGARNFYEQYF. This sequence uses TRBV28 and TRBJ2-7; D gene: possibly TRBD1, on 5 matching bases. The germline ends are 14 bases apart after V is trimmed by 5 bases and J by 3 bases. The germline V gene gives CDR1 as MDHEN and CDR2 as SYDVKM. The CDR3 holds 14 amino acids from the cysteine to the phenylalanine. Here the CDR3 DNA is all that survives: 42 bases in frame from base 1.